This T cell receptor beta chain is drawn from a study of T cells in Graves' hyperthyroidism and ophthalmopathy. Whole-study context: Sampling of peripheral blood happened at initial diagnosis, prior to any treatment.

Researchers amplified the TCR beta CDR3 regions from RNA transcripts. With the HTBI primer set, the TCR CDR3 went through a first round of RT-PCR. TCRdb recomputed calls from the multiplex PCR reads with MiXCR, one row per CDR3 protein. The table has roughly 660,000 distinct CDR3 sequences, 17% seen once; the top ten hold roughly a sixth. CDR1 MDHEN and CDR2 SYDVKM come from the germline V gene. The CDR3 contains 16 residues. Trimming removed 2 bases from V and 4 bases from J, with 17 bases in between. This clonotype has at least ten counts. The chain joins TRBV28 to TRBJ1-1; D might be TRBD1 (5 bases). The receptor was isolated from a man aged 50 or older with Graves' hyperthyroidism. The sample consisted of blood. CDR3 sequence reads: CASSLMGAGRGTEAFF. The CDR3 nucleotides are TGTGCCAGCAGTTTAATGGGAGCCGGGAGGGGCACTGAAGCTTTCTTT. The complete variable domain, with remaining parts taken from reference TRBV28 and TRBJ1-1, reads DVKVTQSSRYLVKRTGEKVFLECVQDMDHENMFWYRQDPGLGLRLIYFSYDVKMKEKGDIPEGYSVSREKKERFSLILESASTNQTSMYLCASSLMGAGRGTEAFFGQGTRLTVV.